Listed below are T cell receptor beta chains from one sample, sequenced in a study of beta chain features in type 1 diabetes. Here immunoSEQ multiplex PCR was the method, and the copy in TCRdb shows in-frame clones only, minus some. The profile shows a few hundred thousand clones, 10% to 15% of them singletons. Input material: naive CD4+ T cells from blood. The origin of the receptors is a woman in her late teens or twenties with type 1 diabetes. Both conserved end residues are trimmed from each CDR3. D genes are given only for firm matches.

J gene,D gene,V gene,CDR3 protein
TRBJ1-1,-,TRBV11-2,ASSSVRGRNTEAF
TRBJ2-1,-,TRBV4-1,ASSQPRRRGNEQF
TRBJ1-1,TRBD1,TRBV9,ASSVGDREEEAF
TRBJ2-3,TRBD1,TRBV30,ASGQGRTDTQY
TRBJ2-5,-,TRBV16,ASSQLGTQETQY
TRBJ2-2,TRBD1,TRBV27,ASSLGDSTGELF
TRBJ2-1,-,TRBV4-1,ASSQDPALRPRF
TRBJ2-5,TRBD2,TRBV19,ASSREGQETQY
TRBJ1-2,TRBD1,TRBV9,ASSVARTGVYGYT
TRBJ1-4,TRBD1,TRBV15,ATRLQGANEKLF
TRBJ1-1,TRBD1,TRBV28,ASSPGGNTEAF
TRBJ1-5,-,TRBV30,AWQTGPSNQPQH
TRBJ1-1,TRBD1,TRBV4-3,ASSQVGLRDRGSNTEAF
TRBJ1-1,-,TRBV25-1,ASGKTGVTEAF